The rows below give T cell receptor beta chains drawn from one sample of a study of PD-1 blockade in classical Hodgkin lymphoma. Clones were sequenced by immunoSEQ multiplex PCR, and TCRdb holds only the in-frame ones, with some missing. The sample holds 35,000 to 45,000 clones; around 76% are singletons and the top ten take approximately 2.9%. The sample was peripheral blood mononuclear cells (PBMCs), taken before the second cycle of nivolumab. These receptors all come from a human donor with classical Hodgkin lymphoma. Both conserved end residues are part of each CDR3. Fields, in order: clone size, CDR3 length, D gene, V gene, J gene, CDR3 protein, CDR3 DNA. D genes are given only for firm matches. Rows may omit the clone size; those that give it use once, few, many or a size class.

abundance: NA; len: 15; d_gene: TRBD1; v_gene: TRBV6-6; j_gene: TRBJ1-2; CDR3aa: CASSYTRDRGSGYTF; CDR3nt: TGTGCCAGCAGTTACACCCGGGACAGGGGAAGTGGCTACACCTTC
abundance: NA; len: 13; d_gene: NA; v_gene: TRBV5-4; j_gene: TRBJ2-3; CDR3aa: CASSPPGADTQYF; CDR3nt: TGTGCCAGCAGCCCCCCCGGGGCGGATACGCAGTATTTT
abundance: NA; len: 13; d_gene: NA; v_gene: TRBV5-5; j_gene: TRBJ2-1; CDR3aa: CASSLADYNEQFF; CDR3nt: TGTGCCAGCAGCTTGGCAGATTACAATGAGCAGTTCTTC
abundance: NA; len: 18; d_gene: NA; v_gene: TRBV4-2; j_gene: TRBJ2-1; CDR3aa: CASSQELVVGTITWEQFF; CDR3nt: TGTGCCAGCAGCCAAGAGCTTGTAGTAGGTACAATCACGTGGGAGCAGTTCTTC
abundance: once; len: 11; d_gene: NA; v_gene: TRBV6-5; j_gene: TRBJ2-1; CDR3aa: CASRTRNEQFF; CDR3nt: TGTGCCAGCAGGACGAGGAATGAGCAGTTCTTC
abundance: NA; len: 14; d_gene: NA; v_gene: TRBV27; j_gene: TRBJ2-5; CDR3aa: CASGLQHSSGMQYF; CDR3nt: TGTGCCAGCGGATTACAACACTCTTCCGGGATGCAGTACTTC
abundance: NA; len: 16; d_gene: NA; v_gene: TRBV7-2; j_gene: TRBJ1-1; CDR3aa: CASSSPLRQKNTEAFF; CDR3nt: TGTGCCAGCAGCTCTCCTTTAAGGCAGAAGAACACTGAAGCTTTCTTT
abundance: NA; len: 17; d_gene: TRBD1; v_gene: TRBV19; j_gene: TRBJ2-1; CDR3aa: CASSTIQGASLYNEQFF; CDR3nt: TGTGCCAGTAGCACCATTCAGGGGGCTTCCCTCTACAATGAGCAGTTCTTC
abundance: once; len: 17; d_gene: TRBD1; v_gene: TRBV10-1; j_gene: TRBJ1-2; CDR3aa: CASAHRGIGGGAGGYTF; CDR3nt: TGCGCCAGCGCACACAGGGGAATAGGTGGGGGTGCGGGAGGCTACACCTTC
abundance: NA; len: 14; d_gene: NA; v_gene: TRBV2; j_gene: TRBJ2-7; CDR3aa: CASSPRTETYEQYF; CDR3nt: TGTGCCAGCAGCCCTAGGACAGAGACCTACGAGCAGTACTTC
abundance: NA; len: 12; d_gene: NA; v_gene: TRBV5-1; j_gene: TRBJ2-7; CDR3aa: CASSLEGREQYF; CDR3nt: TGCGCCAGCAGCTTGGAGGGGCGGGAGCAGTACTTC
abundance: once; len: 15; d_gene: NA; v_gene: TRBV4-2; j_gene: TRBJ1-1; CDR3aa: CASSQEGGMDTEAFF; CDR3nt: TGTGCCAGCAGCCAAGAGGGGGGGATGGACACTGAAGCTTTCTTT
abundance: NA; len: 15; d_gene: NA; v_gene: TRBV5-8; j_gene: TRBJ2-2; CDR3aa: CASSLGDTNTGELFF; CDR3nt: TGTGCCAGCAGCTTAGGGGACACGAACACCGGGGAGCTGTTTTTT
abundance: NA; len: 14; d_gene: TRBD1; v_gene: TRBV19; j_gene: TRBJ1-5; CDR3aa: CASSPTGGYQPQHF; CDR3nt: TGTGCCAGTAGTCCCACAGGGGGCTATCAGCCCCAGCATTTT
abundance: few; len: 14; d_gene: TRBD1; v_gene: TRBV2; j_gene: TRBJ1-3; CDR3aa: CASSGTGAGNTIYF; CDR3nt: TGTGCCAGCAGTGGGACAGGGGCTGGAAACACCATATATTTT
abundance: NA; len: 15; d_gene: TRBD1; v_gene: TRBV6-6; j_gene: TRBJ1-5; CDR3aa: CASRPPGTVNQPQHF; CDR3nt: TGTGCCAGCAGACCTCCCGGGACAGTCAATCAGCCCCAGCATTTT
abundance: NA; len: 13; d_gene: TRBD1; v_gene: TRBV10-3; j_gene: TRBJ1-2; CDR3aa: CAAGQGNDYGYTF; CDR3nt: TGTGCCGCGGGACAGGGAAATGACTATGGCTACACCTTC
abundance: NA; len: 15; d_gene: NA; v_gene: TRBV21-1; j_gene: TRBJ2-7; CDR3aa: CASTRSPTGLGEQYF; CDR3nt: TGTGCCAGCACCAGAAGCCCGACAGGGTTGGGCGAGCAGTACTTC
abundance: NA; len: 17; d_gene: NA; v_gene: TRBV5-6; j_gene: TRBJ2-6; CDR3aa: CASSRSLGGSGANVLTF; CDR3nt: TGTGCCAGCAGCCGTTCCCTGGGGGGCTCTGGGGCCAACGTCCTGACTTTC
abundance: NA; len: 14; d_gene: NA; v_gene: TRBV5-4; j_gene: TRBJ1-1; CDR3aa: CASSLSVMNTEAFF; CDR3nt: TGTGCCAGCAGCTTGTCAGTCATGAACACTGAAGCTTTCTTT
abundance: few; len: 11; d_gene: NA; v_gene: TRBV6-5; j_gene: TRBJ1-4; CDR3aa: CASSYGGELFF; CDR3nt: TGTGCCAGCAGTTACGGCGGGGAACTGTTTTTT
abundance: medium-sized; len: 14; d_gene: NA; v_gene: TRBV27; j_gene: TRBJ1-2; CDR3aa: CASSLSAGNYGYTF; CDR3nt: TGTGCCAGCAGTTTATCGGCAGGGAACTATGGCTACACCTTC
abundance: NA; len: 12; d_gene: TRBD2; v_gene: TRBV29-1; j_gene: TRBJ2-3; CDR3aa: CSAGLAGDTQYF; CDR3nt: TGCAGCGCTGGACTAGCGGGAGATACGCAGTATTTT
abundance: NA; len: 13; d_gene: NA; v_gene: TRBV25-1; j_gene: TRBJ2-7; CDR3aa: CASRGVVSYEQYF; CDR3nt: TGTGCCAGCAGAGGCGTCGTTTCCTACGAGCAGTACTTC
abundance: NA; len: 13; d_gene: NA; v_gene: TRBV9; j_gene: TRBJ1-1; CDR3aa: CASSVDLNTEAFF; CDR3nt: TGTGCCAGCAGCGTAGATCTGAACACTGAAGCTTTCTTT
abundance: NA; len: 16; d_gene: NA; v_gene: TRBV1; j_gene: TRBJ1-2; CDR3aa: CTSSRYGAPHNYGYTF; CDR3nt: TGCACCAGCAGCCGGTACGGGGCACCTCATAACTATGGCTACACCTTC
abundance: NA; len: 15; d_gene: NA; v_gene: TRBV4-3; j_gene: TRBJ2-1; CDR3aa: CASSQDLGEVNEQFF; CDR3nt: TGCGCCAGCAGCCAAGACTTAGGCGAGGTGAATGAGCAGTTCTTC
abundance: NA; len: 14; d_gene: NA; v_gene: TRBV4-3; j_gene: TRBJ1-1; CDR3aa: CASSQQGTGTEAFF; CDR3nt: TGCGCCAGCAGCCAACAGGGGACGGGGACTGAAGCTTTCTTT